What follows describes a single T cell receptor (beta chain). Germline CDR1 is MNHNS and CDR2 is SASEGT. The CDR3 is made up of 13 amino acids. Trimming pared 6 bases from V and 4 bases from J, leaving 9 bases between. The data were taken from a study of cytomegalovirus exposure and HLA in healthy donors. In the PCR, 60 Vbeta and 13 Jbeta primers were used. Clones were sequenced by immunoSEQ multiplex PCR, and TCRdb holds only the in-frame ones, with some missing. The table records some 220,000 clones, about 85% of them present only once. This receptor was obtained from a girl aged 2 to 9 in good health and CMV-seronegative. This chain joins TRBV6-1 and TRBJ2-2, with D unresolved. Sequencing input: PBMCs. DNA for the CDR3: TGTGCCAGCAGCGAACACGGCACCGGGGAGCTGTTTTTT. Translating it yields CASSEHGTGELFF.